These 30 T cell receptor beta chains were sequenced from one sample in a study of cytomegalovirus exposure and HLA in healthy donors. The PCR made use of 60 Vbeta and 13 Jbeta primers. The method was immunoSEQ multiplex PCR; TCRdb's version includes in-frame clones alone and lacks a portion of them. The sample gives about 120,000 clones, 66% of which show up once; 1.5% is in the top ten. Sequences were obtained from PBMCs. The origin of the receptors is a young man in good health and CMV-seronegative.

In its sample, this clone was seen once. This chain connects TRBV13 to TRBJ1-1; 9 bases are shared with TRBD1. CDR3 length equals 20 residues. Germline V CDR1 and CDR2: PRHDT, FYEKMQ (reference sequence). Trimming cost V 1 base and J 0 bases; bases outside gene matches: 15. The CDR3 here is CASSLALGTGRLEMNTEAFF. The DNA of the CDR3 is TGTGCCAGCAGCTTAGCTCTAGGGACAGGGAGATTAGAAATGAACACTGAAGCTTTCTTT.

The chain carries TRBV5-4 and TRBJ2-7; no reliable D call. Germline lookup yields CDR1 SGHNT and CDR2 YYREEE (reference sequence). The CDR3 covers 16 residues. Trimming left V 5 bases short and J 3 bases short, with 21 bases between. CDR3 region: CASRRVGGDTHYEQYF. As DNA, the CDR3 is TGTGCCAGCAGACGCGTTGGTGGAGATACTCACTACGAGCAGTACTTC.

This chain joins TRBV4-1 and TRBJ2-3; 9 nucleotides match TRBD2. Trimming cost V 4 bases and J 9 bases; bases outside gene matches: 20. In germline, CDR1 is MGHRA, CDR2 YSYEKL. The CDR3 has 18 residues. The CDR3 reads CASSREVEAGGGGWTQYF. In DNA, the CDR3 is TGCGCCAGCAGCCGAGAAGTAGAGGCGGGGGGGGGCGGGTGGACGCAGTATTTT.

V gene TRBV2 combines with J gene TRBJ1-5; TRBD1 matches at 7 bases. From germline, CDR1 is SNHLY and CDR2 FYNNEI. The CDR3 spans 15 residues. The junction had 2 bases not matched to a gene; V was cut back by 1 base and J by 2 bases. This CDR3 is CASSEGQGGNQPQHF. The CDR3 nucleotides are TGTGCCAGCAGTGAAGGACAGGGTGGCAATCAGCCCCAGCATTTT.

V is TRBV28 and J is TRBJ2-7; 12 bases line up with TRBD1. Germline lookup yields CDR1 MDHEN and CDR2 SYDVKM. The V gene end was trimmed by 3 bases and the J gene end by 6 bases; junction bases not matched to a gene: 6. The CDR3 runs to 15 residues. The CDR3: CASSFGGTGGFEQYF. CDR3 nucleotides: TGTGCCAGCAGTTTTGGCGGGACAGGGGGCTTCGAGCAGTACTTC.

V and J are TRBV27 and TRBJ2-1, with 8 positions matching TRBD2. CDR3 size: 14 residues. V was pared by 2 bases and J by 8 bases, with 5 bases of the junction left unmatched. CDR1 and CDR2 (germline): MNHEY, SMNVEV (reference sequence). The CDR3 spells CASSLGLAGDEQFF. The CDR3 DNA is TGTGCCAGCAGTTTAGGACTAGCAGGCGATGAGCAGTTCTTC.

The chain carries TRBV6-9 and TRBJ2-6, with 12 positions matching TRBD2. This CDR3 comprises 19 residues. J gave up 3 bases and V 5 bases, and 11 bases lay outside the gene matches. The germline V gene has CDR1 MNHGY and CDR2 SVAAGI. CDR3 nucleotides: TGTGCCAGCAGTCAAATCGGACTAGCGGGGCGTAGTGGGGCCAACGTCCTGACTTTC. Translation gives CASSQIGLAGRSGANVLTF.

This clone came up a few times. The V gene is TRBV30, the J gene TRBJ2-7; D is perhaps TRBD1 (5 bases). Germline V CDR1 and CDR2: GTSNPN, SVGIG (reference sequence). V lost 4 bases to trimming and J lost 5 bases, with 15 bases between them. This CDR3 is built from 13 residues. CDR3 sequence reads: CAWNPPGIHEQYF. CDR3 in DNA: TGTGCCTGGAACCCCCCAGGGATCCACGAGCAGTACTTC.

This chain uses TRBV11-2 with TRBJ2-2; the D gene is possibly TRBD1 (6 bases). The CDR3 has 14 residues. The germline V gene encodes CDR1 SGHAT and CDR2 FQNNGV. Trimming shortened V by 7 bases and J by 7 bases, and 16 bases separated the two germline ends. The DNA for the CDR3 is TGTGCCAGCACATCATACAGGGCCGGCGGGGAGCTGTTTTTT. Translated: CASTSYRAGGELFF.

DNA of the CDR3: TGCGCCAGCAGCCAAGATATTCGCGGGAGCTACGAGCAGTACTTC. Translated: CASSQDIRGSYEQYF. This chain uses TRBV4-1 with TRBJ2-7; 7 bases match TRBD2. The CDR3 loop spans 15 amino acids. In germline, CDR1 is MGHRA, CDR2 YSYEKL. V lost 0 bases to trimming and J lost 3 bases; unmatched junction nucleotides: 5.

This clone was seen more than once but under ten times. This chain joins TRBV2 and TRBJ1-1, with no clear D. The CDR3 length is 14 residues. The germline V gene encodes CDR1 SNHLY and CDR2 FYNNEI. Trimming removed 0 bases at V and 2 bases at J, with 7 bases between. The CDR3 here is CASSEAPRNTEAFF. CDR3 DNA: TGTGCCAGCAGTGAAGCCCCGAGAAACACTGAAGCTTTCTTT.

The gene calls are TRBV10-3 and TRBJ1-2, with D perhaps matching TRBD1 (5 bases). The CDR3 length is 13 residues. Per germline, CDR1 ENHRY and CDR2 SYGVKD. V was pared by 2 bases and J by 3 bases, with 7 bases between. Written as DNA, the CDR3 is TGTGCCATCAGTGAGGACAGTTACTATGGCTACACCTTC. Protein: CAISEDSYYGYTF.

The chain employs TRBV6-5 and TRBJ1-1; TRBD1 agrees at 12 bases. Germline-derived CDR1 and CDR2 are MNHEY and SVGAGI. V was pared by 0 bases and J by 7 bases, with 6 bases of the junction left unmatched. The CDR3 length is 16 residues. The CDR3 sequence is CASSYSRDRGRSEAFF. CDR3 coding DNA: TGTGCCAGCAGTTACTCGAGGGACAGGGGGCGAAGTGAAGCTTTCTTT.

The V gene is TRBV29-1, the J gene TRBJ2-3, with D possibly matching TRBD1 (8 bases). From germline, CDR1 is SQVTM and CDR2 ANQGSEA. This CDR3 spans 17 amino acids. Trimming shortened V by 8 bases and J by 2 bases, and 26 bases separated the two germline ends. CDR3 DNA sequence: TGCAGCTTTTGCGGGGGACAGGTGGAGCGGGTCACAGATACGCAGTATTTT. Translating gives CSFCGGQVERVTDTQYF.

The J gene is TRBJ1-1, the V gene TRBV2; possibly TRBD1 for D (5 bases). The CDR3 extends over 13 amino acids. V lost 5 bases and J lost 1, with 8 bases in between. Per germline, CDR1 SNHLY and CDR2 FYNNEI. This chain's CDR3 is CASSFTGNTEAFF. CDR3 coding DNA: TGTGCCAGCAGTTTTACAGGGAACACTGAAGCTTTCTTT. Looking up the rest from reference TRBV2 and TRBJ1-1 gives the full variable domain: EPEVTQTPSHQVTQMGQEVILRCVPISNHLYFYWYRQILGQKVEFLVSFYNNEISEKSEIFDDQFSVERPDGSNFTLKIRSTKLEDSAMYFCASSFTGNTEAFFGQGTRLTVV.

The chain recombines TRBV21-1 with TRBJ1-1; the table's D call, TRBD1, was not checked against the DNA. TRBV21-1 represents a pseudogene. CDR3 length: 13 amino acids. CDR3 in DNA: TGTGCCAGCAGCATAACTGGGGCCACTGAAGCTTTCTTT. Encoded protein: CASSITGATEAFF.

The chain links TRBV12-5 to TRBJ1-1; 9 positions agree with TRBD1. Germline V lookup: CDR1 LGHNT, CDR2 FRNRAP. V lost 1 base, J lost 6 bases, and 3 bases stayed unmatched. CDR3 length equals 14 residues. CDR3 region: CASGLGRQGAEAFF. DNA of the CDR3: TGTGCTAGTGGTTTGGGACGACAGGGGGCTGAAGCTTTCTTT. The full variable domain, rest sourced from reference TRBV12-5 and TRBJ1-1, is DARVTQTPRHKVTEMGQEVTMRCQPILGHNTVFWYRQTMMQGLELLAYFRNRAPLDDSGMPKDRFSAEMPDATLATLKIQPSEPRDSAVYFCASGLGRQGAEAFFGQGTRLTVV.

This clone was counted a single time. The chain carries TRBV29-1 and TRBJ1-2; 9 bases are shared with TRBD1. Per the germline V gene, CDR1 is SQVTM and CDR2 is ANQGSEA. CDR3 length: 11 residues. V lost 7 bases to trimming and J lost 6 bases; unmatched junction nucleotides: 3. This CDR3 is CSGRTGDGYTF. CDR3 in DNA: TGCAGCGGGCGGACAGGGGATGGCTACACCTTC. The variable domain in full, completed from reference TRBV29-1 and TRBJ1-2, reads SAVISQKPSRDICQRGTSLTIQCQVDSQVTMMFWYRQQPGQSLTLIATANQGSEATYESGFVIDKFPISRPNLTFSTLTVSNMSPEDSSIYLCSGRTGDGYTFGSGTRLTVV.

The V call is TRBV20-1, the J call TRBJ2-5; no reliable D call. Germline V lookup: CDR1 DFQATT, CDR2 SNEGSKA (reference sequence). The CDR3 loop spans 10 amino acids. Trimming removed 7 bases at V and 5 bases at J, with 8 bases between. This CDR3 reads CSVGPETQYF. The CDR3 DNA sequence: TGCAGTGTTGGCCCGGAGACCCAGTACTTC.

V gene TRBV6-5 combines with J gene TRBJ1-5, with D possibly matching TRBD1 (5 bases). The CDR3 extends over 13 amino acids. Germline lookup yields CDR1 MNHEY and CDR2 SVGAGI. V was pared by 5 bases and J by 4 bases, with 9 bases between. CDR3 sequence reads: CASSPQGNQPQHF. CDR3 bases: TGTGCCAGCAGTCCCCAGGGAAATCAGCCCCAGCATTTT.

The chain carries TRBV20-1 and TRBJ1-2; D gene unclear. CDR1 is DFQATT, CDR2 SNEGSKA, per germline (reference sequence). Trimming removed 5 bases at V and 7 bases at J, with 11 bases between. This CDR3 spans 11 amino acids. The CDR3 sequence is CSAVRVGGYTF. The CDR3 DNA is TGCAGTGCTGTCCGGGTGGGTGGCTACACCTTC.

This clone occurred a few times. The rearrangement links TRBV29-1 to TRBJ1-3, with 7 bases aligning to TRBD1. V was pared by 3 bases and J by 8 bases, with 25 bases of the junction left unmatched. Germline CDR1 reads SQVTM; CDR2 reads ANQGSEA. CDR3 length equals 19 residues. The CDR3 loop is CSVDLGYFRTGLIRDTIYF. CDR3 in DNA: TGCAGCGTTGACTTAGGCTACTTTCGGACAGGATTAATAAGGGACACCATATATTTT.

The table lists this clone with a few counts. The J gene is TRBJ2-3, the V gene TRBV10-3, with 7 bases that match TRBD2. Germline CDR1 and CDR2: ENHRY and SYGVKD. V trimming: 3 bases; J trimming: 4 bases; junction bases outside the gene matches: 10. The CDR3 sequence is 16 residues long. CDR3 region: CAISDKRESKSDTQYF. The CDR3 DNA reads as TGTGCCATCAGTGATAAGCGGGAAAGTAAGTCAGATACGCAGTATTTT.

V gene TRBV10-3 combines with J gene TRBJ2-2; TRBD2 might be the D (5 bases). V was cut by 1 base and J by 1 base, with 7 bases left in between. The CDR3 sequence is 15 residues long. CDR1 is ENHRY, CDR2 SYGVKD, per germline. In DNA, the CDR3 is TGTGCCATCAGTGAGTATGGACTGAACACCGGGGAGCTGTTTTTT. Amino acids: CAISEYGLNTGELFF.

The sample holds a few counts of this clone. The chain employs TRBV7-3 and TRBJ2-5, with D perhaps TRBD1 (6 bases). CDR3 length: 17 residues. Deletions cut 1 base from V and 5 bases from J, with 20 bases between. CDR1 is SGHTA and CDR2 is FQGTGA in the germline V gene. CDR3: CASSLIGAGAFGETQYF. The DNA for the CDR3 is TGTGCCAGCAGCTTAATAGGGGCAGGGGCGTTTGGTGAGACCCAGTACTTC.

The chain carries TRBV2 and TRBJ1-1; a weak D match, TRBD1 (5 bases). Per the germline V gene, CDR1 is SNHLY and CDR2 is FYNNEI. This CDR3 spans 11 amino acids. Between the trimmed V and J ends, which lost 8 bases and 10 bases, there was a span of 14 bases. The CDR3 DNA reads TGTGCCAGCCACTCGGGGGGGTCAGCTTTCTTT. Translated, it gives CASHSGGSAFF.

J is TRBJ1-2 and V is TRBV27; maybe TRBD1 (6 bases). Per the germline V gene, CDR1 is MNHEY and CDR2 is SMNVEV (reference sequence). The CDR3 runs to 13 residues. V lost 6 bases and J 4 bases, leaving 12 bases between the germline ends. The CDR3 DNA sequence: TGTGCCAGCAGCTTACAGGGCGGCTATGGCTACACCTTC. Its protein product is CASSLQGGYGYTF.

The chain carries TRBV19 and TRBJ2-7; 11 positions agree with TRBD1. CDR3 length equals 14 residues. The junction had 3 bases not matched to a gene; V was cut back by 5 bases and J by 3 bases. Germline CDR1 reads LNHDA; CDR2 reads SQIVND (reference sequence). The CDR3 sequence is CASSVGTGGYEQYF. CDR3 DNA: TGTGCCAGTAGTGTCGGGACAGGGGGCTACGAGCAGTACTTC.

In this sample, this clone turned up a few times. The rearrangement links TRBV29-1 to TRBJ2-7, with D perhaps TRBD2 (5 bases). Trimming shortened V by 6 bases and J by 4 bases, and 10 bases separated the two germline ends. Germline V gene sequence: CDR1 SQVTM, CDR2 ANQGSEA. CDR3 length equals 11 residues. The CDR3: CSVRTRYEQYF. The CDR3 DNA is TGCAGCGTCAGGACTCGATACGAGCAGTACTTC.

Only one count was recorded for this clone. The rearrangement uses TRBV6-4 and TRBJ1-1; TRBD1 matches 11 bases. V shed 6 bases, J shed 5 bases, and the junction held 8 bases outside the gene matches. This CDR3 is built from 15 residues. Germline lookup yields CDR1 MRHNA and CDR2 SNTAGT. The CDR3 nucleotides read TGTGCCAGCAGAGGGACAGGGGGAATTAGGACTGAAGCTTTCTTT. It yields the protein CASRGTGGIRTEAFF.